Shown below are 17 T cell receptor beta chains from a single sample sequenced in a study of identifying expanded T cells in peripheral blood. Here immunoSEQ multiplex PCR was the method, and the copy in TCRdb shows in-frame clones only, minus some. The sample lists 120,000 or so clones; more than 80% were seen once. The material sequenced was blood. These receptors all stem from a person aged 18 to 69 in good health.

The chain links TRBV5-4 to TRBJ2-2, with 10 positions matching TRBD2. The CDR3 is 17 amino acids. V lost 0 bases, J lost 1 base, and 3 bases stayed unmatched. CDR1 is SGHNT, CDR2 YYREEE, per germline (reference sequence). The CDR3 DNA reads TGTGCCAGCAGCTTGGTGCCTAGCGGGGGGAACACCGGGGAGCTGTTTTTT. Amino acid sequence: CASSLVPSGGNTGELFF.

J is TRBJ2-1 and V is TRBV7-2, with TRBD2 matching 8 bases. The germline V gene encodes CDR1 SGHTA and CDR2 FQGNSA. This CDR3 is 16 amino acids long. The V and J ends lost 0 bases and 1 base, in that order; junction bases with no gene match: 2. The CDR3 DNA sequence: TGTGCCAGCAGCTTAGCACTAGCGGCTTCCTACAATGAGCAGTTCTTC. Encoded protein: CASSLALAASYNEQFF.

CDR3 DNA sequence: TGTGCCAGCAGCTTTGAGGGAAGGGCTAATGAAAAACTGTTTTTT. Encoded protein: CASSFEGRANEKLFF. This sequence joins TRBV5-6 and TRBJ1-4; no definite D call. Germline V gene sequence: CDR1 SGHDT, CDR2 YYEEEE. The CDR3 length is 15 residues. V lost 2 bases and J 3 bases, leaving 11 bases between the germline ends.

This chain connects TRBV19 to TRBJ2-7; the match to TRBD1 covers 9 bases. The CDR3 contains 14 residues. V trimming: 5 bases; J trimming: 7 bases; junction bases outside the gene matches: 9. The V gene's germline CDR1 is LNHDA and CDR2 SQIVND (reference sequence). CDR3 sequence (DNA): TGTGCCAGTAGTTTACAGGGGGCGAGTAGAGAGCAGTACTTC. Its protein product is CASSLQGASREQYF. The full variable domain, in which reference TRBV19 and TRBJ2-7 provide the parts outside the CDR3, is DGGITQSPKYLFRKEGQNVTLSCEQNLNHDAMYWYRQDPGQGLRLIYYSQIVNDFQKGDIAEGYSVSREKKESFPLTVTSAQKNPTAFYLCASSLQGASREQYFGPGTRLTVT.

This rearrangement joins TRBV7-9 to TRBJ1-2; a weak D match, TRBD1 (5 bases). There are 15 residues in the CDR3. The germline V gene has CDR1 SEHNR and CDR2 FQNEAQ (reference sequence). V was shortened by 0 bases and J by 6 bases, with 14 bases between the two germline ends. CDR3 sequence (DNA): TGTGCCAGCAGCTTAGCGAGCTCGGGGACCCATGGCTACACCTTC. It yields the protein CASSLASSGTHGYTF.

V gene TRBV4-1 combines with J gene TRBJ1-6; tentative D call: TRBD1 (5 bases). CDR3 length: 17 residues. Looked up from germline, CDR1 is MGHRA and CDR2 is YSYEKL. Trimming shortened V by 1 base and J by 0 bases, and 10 bases separated the two germline ends. The CDR3 here is CASSQGGGGSYNSPLHF. For the CDR3, the DNA is TGCGCCAGCAGCCAAGGCGGCGGGGGCTCCTATAATTCACCCCTCCACTTT.

The gene calls are TRBV7-9 and TRBJ1-5; D is perhaps TRBD1 (6 bases). V lost 5 bases to trimming and J lost 1 base, with 9 bases between them. CDR3 length equals 14 residues. The germline V gene encodes CDR1 SEHNR and CDR2 FQNEAQ (reference sequence). CDR3 DNA: TGTGCCAGCAGCCCTACAGGGAGCAATCAGCCCCAGCATTTT. Encoded protein: CASSPTGSNQPQHF.

This clone was detected only a few times. CDR3 loop: CASSEWLNTEAFF. CDR3 DNA: TGCGCCAGCAGTGAATGGTTGAACACTGAAGCTTTCTTT. The V call is TRBV10-1, the J call TRBJ1-1; D gene uncertain. CDR1 WNHNN and CDR2 SYGVQD come from the germline V gene (reference sequence). There are 13 residues in the CDR3. V shed 3 bases and J shed 0 bases, with 5 bases lying between them.

The chain employs TRBV19 and TRBJ1-2; no reliable D call. CDR3 length: 13 residues. V was shortened by 1 base and J by 9 bases, with 12 bases between the two germline ends. Germline V gene sequence: CDR1 LNHDA, CDR2 SQIVND (reference sequence). DNA of the CDR3: TGTGCCAGTAGTATAGGGGCAGATATGAGCTACACCTTC. The encoded protein is CASSIGADMSYTF.

V and J are TRBV18 and TRBJ2-7; 8 positions match TRBD1. CDR3 length equals 14 residues. The J segment lost 3 bases and the V segment lost 4 bases, leaving 5 bases of the junction unmatched. Per germline, CDR1 KGHSH and CDR2 LQKENI. The CDR3 nucleotides read TGTGCCAGCTCACTCGGGACAGGTGGCTACGAGCAGTACTTC. The encoded protein is CASSLGTGGYEQYF.

The chain uses TRBV5-5 and TRBJ2-7; D gene unclear. CDR1 SGHKS and CDR2 YYEKEE come from the germline V gene (reference sequence). Trimming left V 1 base short and J 4 bases short, with 15 bases between. The CDR3 covers 15 residues. The CDR3 spells CASSLRWQEQYEQYF. Here the CDR3 DNA reads TGTGCCAGCAGCTTGAGGTGGCAGGAACAATACGAGCAGTACTTC. The full variable domain, with the rest looked up from reference TRBV5-5 and TRBJ2-7, is DAGVTQSPTHLIKTRGQQVTLRCSPISGHKSVSWYQQVLGQGPQFIFQYYEKEERGRGNFPDRFSARQFPNYSSELNVNALLLGDSALYLCASSLRWQEQYEQYFGPGTRLTVT.

The chain combines TRBV9 with TRBJ2-5; D is unclear. Trimming took 0 bases from V and 4 from J, leaving 13 bases between them. From germline, CDR1 is SGDLS and CDR2 YYNGEE. This CDR3 contains 15 residues. CDR3 nucleotide sequence: TGTGCCAGCAGCGTAGATAAGGGTATGGGAGAGACCCAGTACTTC. As protein: CASSVDKGMGETQYF. Full variable domain (remainder filled in from reference TRBV9 and TRBJ2-5): DSGVTQTPKHLITATGQRVTLRCSPRSGDLSVYWYQQSLDQGLQFLIQYYNGEERAKGNILERFSAQQFPDLHSELNLSSLELGDSALYFCASSVDKGMGETQYFGPGTRLLVL.

Comment on this clone: A read error is possible here, since a much larger clone lies one base away. This sample includes further DNA sequences coding for the same CDR3. The chain carries TRBV15 and TRBJ1-2; unclear D gene. V was pared by 0 bases and J by 8 bases, with 10 bases between. From germline, CDR1 is LNHNV and CDR2 YYDKDF (reference sequence). This CDR3 region has 13 residues. CDR3 sequence reads: CATSREEGDGYTF. The CDR3 nucleotides read TGTGCCACCAGCAGAGAGGAGGGTGACGGCTACACCTTC.

This clone was found a few times. The J gene is TRBJ1-1, the V gene TRBV6-1; D is ambiguous. The CDR3 covers 13 residues. The V end lost 7 bases, the J end lost 2 bases, and 11 bases lay between the germline ends. Germline lookup yields CDR1 MNHNS and CDR2 SASEGT. The CDR3 nucleotides read TGTGCCAGCACCGAGGGAGAAAACACTGAAGCTTTCTTT. Amino acid sequence: CASTEGENTEAFF.

The gene calls are TRBV9 and TRBJ1-1, with D perhaps TRBD1 (6 bases). The V gene lost 0 bases and the J gene lost 0 bases, with 15 bases spanning the gap. The CDR3 is made up of 17 amino acids. The germline gives CDR1 SGDLS, CDR2 YYNGEE. The CDR3 nucleotides read TGTGCCAGCAGCGTAGAAGGGGGGATGTATATGAACACTGAAGCTTTCTTT. Protein product: CASSVEGGMYMNTEAFF.

This chain links TRBV29-1 with TRBJ1-1; TRBD1 matches 11 bases. V lost 7 bases, J lost 5 bases, and 6 bases stayed unmatched. The germline gives CDR1 SQVTM, CDR2 ANQGSEA. This CDR3 is built from 13 residues. As DNA, the CDR3 is TGCAGCGGGACAGGGGGCGTAACGACTGAAGCTTTCTTT. Translating it yields CSGTGGVTTEAFF. The full variable domain, in which reference TRBV29-1 and TRBJ1-1 provide the parts outside the CDR3, is SAVISQKPSRDICQRGTSLTIQCQVDSQVTMMFWYRQQPGQSLTLIATANQGSEATYESGFVIDKFPISRPNLTFSTLTVSNMSPEDSSIYLCSGTGGVTTEAFFGQGTRLTVV.

The chain links TRBV6-5 to TRBJ1-1; unclear D gene. Germline CDR1 and CDR2: MNHEY and SVGAGI. The V and J ends lost 4 bases and 9 bases respectively, with 12 bases between them. The CDR3 totals 12 residues. The CDR3, as DNA: TGTGCCAGCAGTTTTCGGCGGGGAAAAGCTTTCTTT. Translating it yields CASSFRRGKAFF.